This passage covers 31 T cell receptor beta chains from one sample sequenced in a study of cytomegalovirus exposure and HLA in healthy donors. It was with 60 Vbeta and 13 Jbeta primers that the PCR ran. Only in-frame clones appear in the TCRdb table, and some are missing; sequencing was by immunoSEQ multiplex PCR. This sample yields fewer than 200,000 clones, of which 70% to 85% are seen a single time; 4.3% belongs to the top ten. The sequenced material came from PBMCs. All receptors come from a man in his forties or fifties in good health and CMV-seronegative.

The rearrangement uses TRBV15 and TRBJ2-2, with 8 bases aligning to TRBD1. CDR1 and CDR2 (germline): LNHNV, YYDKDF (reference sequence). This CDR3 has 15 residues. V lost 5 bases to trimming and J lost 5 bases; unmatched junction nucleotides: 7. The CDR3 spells CATSSRTGKTGELFF. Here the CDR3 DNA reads TGTGCCACCAGCTCCCGGACAGGGAAAACCGGGGAGCTGTTTTTT.

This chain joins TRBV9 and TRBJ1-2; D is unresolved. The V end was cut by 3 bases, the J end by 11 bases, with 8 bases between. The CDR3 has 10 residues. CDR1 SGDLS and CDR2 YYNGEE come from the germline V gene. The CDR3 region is CASSGPGYTF. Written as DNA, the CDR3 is TGTGCCAGCAGCGGCCCCGGGTACACCTTC.

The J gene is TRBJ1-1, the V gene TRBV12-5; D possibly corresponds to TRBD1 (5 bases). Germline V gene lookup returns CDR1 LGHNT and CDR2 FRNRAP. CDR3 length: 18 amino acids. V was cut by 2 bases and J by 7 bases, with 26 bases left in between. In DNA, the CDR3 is TGTGCTAGTGGTTTGCCCCAAAAGGTCGGGGGGAGAAGCGGTGAAGCTTTCTTT. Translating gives CASGLPQKVGGRSGEAFF.

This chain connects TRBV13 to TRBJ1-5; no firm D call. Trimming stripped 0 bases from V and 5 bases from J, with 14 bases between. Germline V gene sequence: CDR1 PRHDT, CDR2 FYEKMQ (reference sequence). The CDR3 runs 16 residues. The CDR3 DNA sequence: TGTGCCAGCAGCTTAGGCCATTTAGGGAGGGATCAGCCCCAGCATTTT. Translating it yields CASSLGHLGRDQPQHF.

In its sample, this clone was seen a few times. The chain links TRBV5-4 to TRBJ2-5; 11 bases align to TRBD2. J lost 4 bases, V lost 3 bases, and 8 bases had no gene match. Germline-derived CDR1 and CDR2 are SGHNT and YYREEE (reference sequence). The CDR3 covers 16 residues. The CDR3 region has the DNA TGTGCCAGCAGCTCCCCCACGACTAGCGGGGTAGAGACCCAGTACTTC. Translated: CASSSPTTSGVETQYF.

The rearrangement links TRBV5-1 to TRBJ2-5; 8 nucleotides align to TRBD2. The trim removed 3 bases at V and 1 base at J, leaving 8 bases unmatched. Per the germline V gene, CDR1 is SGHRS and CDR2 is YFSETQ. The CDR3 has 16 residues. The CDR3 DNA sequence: TGCGCCAGCAGCTGGTCCGGCGGGGGGACCCAAGAGACCCAGTACTTC. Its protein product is CASSWSGGGTQETQYF.

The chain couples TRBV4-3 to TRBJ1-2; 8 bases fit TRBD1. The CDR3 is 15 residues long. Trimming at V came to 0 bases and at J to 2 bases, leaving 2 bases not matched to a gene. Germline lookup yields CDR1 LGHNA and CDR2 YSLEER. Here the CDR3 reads CASSQEGQGNYGYTF. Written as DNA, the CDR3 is TGCGCCAGCAGCCAAGAAGGACAGGGCAACTATGGCTACACCTTC.

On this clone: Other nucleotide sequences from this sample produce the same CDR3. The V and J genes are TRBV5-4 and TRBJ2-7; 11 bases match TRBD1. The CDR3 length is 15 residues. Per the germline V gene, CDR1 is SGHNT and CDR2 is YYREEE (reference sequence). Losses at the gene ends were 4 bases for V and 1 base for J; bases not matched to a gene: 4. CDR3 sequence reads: CASSPGTGGSYEQYF. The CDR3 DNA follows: TGTGCCAGCAGCCCGGGGACAGGGGGATCCTACGAGCAGTACTTC.

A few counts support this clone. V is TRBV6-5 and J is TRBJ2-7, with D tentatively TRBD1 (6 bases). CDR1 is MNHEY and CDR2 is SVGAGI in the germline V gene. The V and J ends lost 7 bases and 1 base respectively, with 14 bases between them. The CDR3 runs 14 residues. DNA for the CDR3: TGTGCCAGCACCTCGACAGGACCATCCTACGAGCAGTACTTC. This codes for CASTSTGPSYEQYF.

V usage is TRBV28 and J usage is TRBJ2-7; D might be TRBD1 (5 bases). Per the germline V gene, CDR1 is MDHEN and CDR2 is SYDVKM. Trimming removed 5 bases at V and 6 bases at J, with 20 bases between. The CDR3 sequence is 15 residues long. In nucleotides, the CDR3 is TGTGCCAGCAGTGGCCTGACAGTTCCATTTGGCGAGCAGTACTTC. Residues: CASSGLTVPFGEQYF. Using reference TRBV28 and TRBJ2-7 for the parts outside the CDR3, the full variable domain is DVKVTQSSRYLVKRTGEKVFLECVQDMDHENMFWYRQDPGLGLRLIYFSYDVKMKEKGDIPEGYSVSREKKERFSLILESASTNQTSMYLCASSGLTVPFGEQYFGPGTRLTVT.

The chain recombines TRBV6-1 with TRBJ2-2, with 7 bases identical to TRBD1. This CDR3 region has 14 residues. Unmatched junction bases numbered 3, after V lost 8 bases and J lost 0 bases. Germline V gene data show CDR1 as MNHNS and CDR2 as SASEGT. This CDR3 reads CASRQGSNTGELFF. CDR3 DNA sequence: TGTGCCAGCCGACAGGGATCGAACACCGGGGAGCTGTTTTTT.

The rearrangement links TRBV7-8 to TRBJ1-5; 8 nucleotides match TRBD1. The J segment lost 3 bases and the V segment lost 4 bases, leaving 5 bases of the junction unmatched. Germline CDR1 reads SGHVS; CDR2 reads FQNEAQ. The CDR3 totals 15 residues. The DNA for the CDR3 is TGTGCCAGCAGCTGGGGACAGGAGGTCAATCAGCCCCAGCATTTT. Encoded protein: CASSWGQEVNQPQHF.

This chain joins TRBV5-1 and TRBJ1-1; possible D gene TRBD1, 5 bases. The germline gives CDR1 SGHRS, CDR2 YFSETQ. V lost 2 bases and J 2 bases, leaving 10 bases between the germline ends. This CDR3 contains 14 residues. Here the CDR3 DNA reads TGCGCCAGCAGCTTAGGGGCTCCCAACACTGAAGCTTTCTTT. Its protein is CASSLGAPNTEAFF.

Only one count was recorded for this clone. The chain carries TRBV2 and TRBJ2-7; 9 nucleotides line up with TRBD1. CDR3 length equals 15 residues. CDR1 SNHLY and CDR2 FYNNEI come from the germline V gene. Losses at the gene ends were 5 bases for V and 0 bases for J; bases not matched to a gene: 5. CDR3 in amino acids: CASSRTGASSYEQYF. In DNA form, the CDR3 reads TGTGCCAGCAGTAGGACAGGGGCAAGCTCCTACGAGCAGTACTTC.

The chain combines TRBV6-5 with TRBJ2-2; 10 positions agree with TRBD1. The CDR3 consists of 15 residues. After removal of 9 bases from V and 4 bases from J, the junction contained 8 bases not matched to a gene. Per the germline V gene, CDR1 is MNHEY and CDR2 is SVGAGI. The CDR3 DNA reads TGTGCCAGTTGCATCCGGGACAGGGGCACCGGGGAGCTGTTTTTT. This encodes CASCIRDRGTGELFF.

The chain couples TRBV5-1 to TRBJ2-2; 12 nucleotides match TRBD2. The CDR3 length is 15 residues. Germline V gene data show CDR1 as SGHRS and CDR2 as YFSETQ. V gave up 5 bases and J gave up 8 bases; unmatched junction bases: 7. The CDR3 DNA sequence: TGCGCCAGCAGACCGACTAGCGGGGGCGGAGGGGAGCTGTTTTTT. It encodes CASRPTSGGGGELFF.

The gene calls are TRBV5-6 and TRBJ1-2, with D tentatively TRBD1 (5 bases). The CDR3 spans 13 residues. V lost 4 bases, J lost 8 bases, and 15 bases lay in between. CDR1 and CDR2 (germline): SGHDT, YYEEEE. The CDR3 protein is CASSLGHLGGYTF. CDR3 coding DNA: TGTGCCAGCAGCCTTGGACATTTGGGCGGCTACACCTTC. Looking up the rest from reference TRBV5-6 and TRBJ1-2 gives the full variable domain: DAGVTQSPTHLIKTRGQQVTLRCSPKSGHDTVSWYQQALGQGPQFIFQYYEEEERQRGNFPDRFSGHQFPNYSSELNVNALLLGDSALYLCASSLGHLGGYTFGSGTRLTVV.

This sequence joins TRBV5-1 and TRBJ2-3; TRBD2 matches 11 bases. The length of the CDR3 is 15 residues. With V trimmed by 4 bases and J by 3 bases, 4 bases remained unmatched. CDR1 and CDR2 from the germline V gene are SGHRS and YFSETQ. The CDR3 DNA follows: TGCGCCAGCAGCCAATTAGCGGGGGGGACAGATACGCAGTATTTT. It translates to CASSQLAGGTDTQYF. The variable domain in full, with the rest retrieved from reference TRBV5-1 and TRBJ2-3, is KAGVTQTPRYLIKTRGQQVTLSCSPISGHRSVSWYQQTPGQGLQFLFEYFSETQRNKGNFPGRFSGRQFSNSRSEMNVSTLELGDSALYLCASSQLAGGTDTQYFGPGTRLTVL.

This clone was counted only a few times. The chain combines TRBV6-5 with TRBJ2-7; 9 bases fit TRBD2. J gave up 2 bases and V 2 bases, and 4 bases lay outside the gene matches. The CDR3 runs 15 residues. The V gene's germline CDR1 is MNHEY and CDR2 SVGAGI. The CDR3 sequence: CASSYETSGPYEQYF. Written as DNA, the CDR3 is TGTGCCAGCAGTTACGAGACTAGCGGACCCTACGAGCAGTACTTC.

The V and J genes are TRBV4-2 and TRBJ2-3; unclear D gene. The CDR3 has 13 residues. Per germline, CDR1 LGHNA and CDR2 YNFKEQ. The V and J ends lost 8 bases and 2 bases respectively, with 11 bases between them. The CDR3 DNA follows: TGTGCCAGCTCCCCGCGGAACACAGATACGCAGTATTTT. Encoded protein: CASSPRNTDTQYF.

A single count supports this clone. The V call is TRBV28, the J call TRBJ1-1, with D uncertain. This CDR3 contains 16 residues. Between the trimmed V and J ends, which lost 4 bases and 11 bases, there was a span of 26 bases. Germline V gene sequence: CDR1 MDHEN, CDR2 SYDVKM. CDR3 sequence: CASSYNRLRRSLGAFF. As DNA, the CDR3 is TGTGCCAGCAGTTACAATAGACTACGACGCTCCCTAGGGGCTTTCTTT.

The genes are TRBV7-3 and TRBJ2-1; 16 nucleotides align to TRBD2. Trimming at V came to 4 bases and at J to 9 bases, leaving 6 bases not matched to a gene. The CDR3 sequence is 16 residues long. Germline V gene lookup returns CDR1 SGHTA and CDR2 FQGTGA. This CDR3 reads CASSYGTSGGAGEQFF. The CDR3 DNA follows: TGTGCCAGCAGCTACGGGACTAGCGGGGGGGCCGGTGAGCAGTTCTTC.

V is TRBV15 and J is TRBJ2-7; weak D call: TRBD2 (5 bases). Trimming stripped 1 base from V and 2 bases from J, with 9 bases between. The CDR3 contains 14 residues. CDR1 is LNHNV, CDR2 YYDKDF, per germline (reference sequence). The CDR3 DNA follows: TGTGCCACCAGCAGAGTCCTGGAGGCCTACGAGCAGTACTTC. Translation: CATSRVLEAYEQYF. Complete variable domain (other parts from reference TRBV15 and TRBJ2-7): DAMVIQNPRYQVTQFGKPVTLSCSQTLNHNVMYWYQQKSSQAPKLLFHYYDKDFNNEADTPDNFQSRRPNTSFCFLDIRSPGLGDTAMYLCATSRVLEAYEQYFGPGTRLTVT.

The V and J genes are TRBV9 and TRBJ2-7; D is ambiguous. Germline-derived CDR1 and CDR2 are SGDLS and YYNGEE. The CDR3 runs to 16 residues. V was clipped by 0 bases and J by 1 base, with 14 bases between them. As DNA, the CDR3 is TGTGCCAGCAGCGTAGGTTTGCTAGTTGGGTCCTACGAGCAGTACTTC. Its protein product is CASSVGLLVGSYEQYF.

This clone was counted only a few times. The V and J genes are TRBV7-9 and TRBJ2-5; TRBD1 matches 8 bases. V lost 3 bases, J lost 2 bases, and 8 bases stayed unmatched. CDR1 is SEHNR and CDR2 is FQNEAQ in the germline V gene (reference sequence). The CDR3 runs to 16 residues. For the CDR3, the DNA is TGTGCCAGCAGCTTGAGAGGACAGGGTAATCAAGAGACCCAGTACTTC. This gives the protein CASSLRGQGNQETQYF. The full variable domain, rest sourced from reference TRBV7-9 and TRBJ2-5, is DTGVSQNPRHKITKRGQNVTFRCDPISEHNRLYWYRQTLGQGPEFLTYFQNEAQLEKSRLLSDRFSAERPKGSFSTLEIQRTEQGDSAMYLCASSLRGQGNQETQYFGPGTRLLVL.

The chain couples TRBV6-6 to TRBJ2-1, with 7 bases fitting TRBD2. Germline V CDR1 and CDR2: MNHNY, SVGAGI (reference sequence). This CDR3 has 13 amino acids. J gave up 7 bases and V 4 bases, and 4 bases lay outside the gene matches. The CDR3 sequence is CASSLRGGNEQFF. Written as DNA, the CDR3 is TGTGCCAGCAGTTTGCGCGGGGGTAATGAGCAGTTCTTC.

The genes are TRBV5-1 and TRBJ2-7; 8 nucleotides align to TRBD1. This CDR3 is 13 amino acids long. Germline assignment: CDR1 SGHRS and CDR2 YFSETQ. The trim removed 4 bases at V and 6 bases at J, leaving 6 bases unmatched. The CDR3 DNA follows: TGCGCCAGCAGCACCAACAGGGGGTCCGAGCAGTACTTC. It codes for CASSTNRGSEQYF.

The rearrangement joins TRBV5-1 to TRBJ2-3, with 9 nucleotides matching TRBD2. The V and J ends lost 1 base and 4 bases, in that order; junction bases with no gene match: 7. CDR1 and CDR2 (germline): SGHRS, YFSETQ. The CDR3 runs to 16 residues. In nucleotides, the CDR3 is TGCGCCAGCAGCTTGCCCGACCTAGCGGGGTCAGATACGCAGTATTTT. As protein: CASSLPDLAGSDTQYF.

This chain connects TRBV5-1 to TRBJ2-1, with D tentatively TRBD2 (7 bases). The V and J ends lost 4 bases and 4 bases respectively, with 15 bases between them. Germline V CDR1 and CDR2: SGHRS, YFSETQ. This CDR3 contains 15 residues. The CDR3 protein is CASSPGGPPYNEQFF. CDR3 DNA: TGCGCCAGCAGCCCCGGGGGGCCCCCTTACAATGAGCAGTTCTTC.

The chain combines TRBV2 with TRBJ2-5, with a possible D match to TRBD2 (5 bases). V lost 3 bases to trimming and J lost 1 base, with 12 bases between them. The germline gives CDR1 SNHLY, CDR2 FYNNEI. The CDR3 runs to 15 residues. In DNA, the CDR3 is TGTGCCAGCAGTGATTGGCAGGACTCCCAAGAGACCCAGTACTTC. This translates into CASSDWQDSQETQYF.

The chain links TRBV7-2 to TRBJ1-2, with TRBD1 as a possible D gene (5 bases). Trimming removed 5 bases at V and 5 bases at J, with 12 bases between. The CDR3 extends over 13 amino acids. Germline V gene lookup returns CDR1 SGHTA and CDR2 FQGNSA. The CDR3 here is CASSGGTGYGYTF. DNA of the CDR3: TGTGCCAGCAGCGGGGGGACCGGATATGGCTACACCTTC.